This T cell receptor (beta chain) was sequenced during a study of immune evolution from preneoplasia to lung adenocarcinoma. Overall study context: HLA loss of heterozygosity: around 6.5% AIS, 15% MIA, 30% to 35% ADC, none AAH.

Between 2014 and 2017, patients underwent resection in Japan or China. Of note for this clone: Its antigen is unknown.

Notes on the study in general: Normal lung had highest clonality; later lesions appeared denser, more diverse. Top clone frequencies peaked in normal lung, apparently declining through invasive adenocarcinoma.

The V and J ends lost 0 bases and 6 bases respectively, with 14 bases between them. The germline gives CDR1 SGHRS, CDR2 YFSETQ. The CDR3 is 15 residues long. The protocol was immunoSEQ multiplex PCR, while the TCRdb copy is restricted to in-frame clones and leaves out a portion. The table shows around 20,000 clones, with over 70% occurring only once. The chain carries TRBV5-1 and TRBJ2-3; the D call may be TRBD1 or TRBD2 (6 bases each). The material sequenced was FFPE invasive lung adenocarcinoma tissue. The TCR sequence derives from a person between 55 and 70 years old with lung adenocarcinoma. The CDR3 nucleotides are TGCGCCAGCAGCTTGGCCCGGGGGCGTGGGGATACGCAGTATTTT. As protein: CASSLARGRGDTQYF.